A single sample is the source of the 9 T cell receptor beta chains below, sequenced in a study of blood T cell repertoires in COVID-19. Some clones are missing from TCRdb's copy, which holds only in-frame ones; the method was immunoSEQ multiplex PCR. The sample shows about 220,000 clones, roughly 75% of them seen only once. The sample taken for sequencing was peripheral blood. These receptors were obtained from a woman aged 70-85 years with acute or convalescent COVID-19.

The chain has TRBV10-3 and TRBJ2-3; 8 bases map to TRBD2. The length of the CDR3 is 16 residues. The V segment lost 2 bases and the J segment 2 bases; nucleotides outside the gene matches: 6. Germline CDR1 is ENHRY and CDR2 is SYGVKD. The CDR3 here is CAISESGGGYTDTQYF. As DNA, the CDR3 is TGTGCCATCAGTGAGAGCGGGGGAGGGTACACAGATACGCAGTATTTT.

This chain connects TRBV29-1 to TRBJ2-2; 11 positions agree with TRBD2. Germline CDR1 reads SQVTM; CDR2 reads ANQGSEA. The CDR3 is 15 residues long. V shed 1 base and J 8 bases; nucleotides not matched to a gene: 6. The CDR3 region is CSVEGLAGGRGELFF. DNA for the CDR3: TGCAGCGTTGAAGGTCTAGCGGGGGGAAGGGGGGAGCTGTTTTTT.

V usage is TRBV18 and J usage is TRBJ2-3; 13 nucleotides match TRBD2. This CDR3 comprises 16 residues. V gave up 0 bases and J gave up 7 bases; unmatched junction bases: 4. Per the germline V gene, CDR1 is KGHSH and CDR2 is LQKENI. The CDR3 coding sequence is TGTGCCAGCTCACCACCGGGGACTAGCGGGGCACATACGCAGTATTTT. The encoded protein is CASSPPGTSGAHTQYF.

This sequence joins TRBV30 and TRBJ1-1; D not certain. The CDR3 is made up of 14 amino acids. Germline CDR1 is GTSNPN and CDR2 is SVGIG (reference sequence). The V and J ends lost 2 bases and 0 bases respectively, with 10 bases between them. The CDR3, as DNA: TGTGCCTGGAGTAGTGTTGACATGAACACTGAAGCTTTCTTT. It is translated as CAWSSVDMNTEAFF.

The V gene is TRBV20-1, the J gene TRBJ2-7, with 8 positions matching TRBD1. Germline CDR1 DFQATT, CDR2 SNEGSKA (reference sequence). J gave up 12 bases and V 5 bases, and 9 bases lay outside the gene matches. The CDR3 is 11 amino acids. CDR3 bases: TGCAGTGCTCTTAAGGACAGGGTAGGGTACTTC. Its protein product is CSALKDRVGYF.

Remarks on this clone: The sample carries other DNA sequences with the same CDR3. CDR3 DNA sequence: TGTGCCAGCAGCTTACAGCGGGGGGAGGAGCAGTACTTC. Protein product: CASSLQRGEEQYF. This sequence joins TRBV7-2 and TRBJ2-7; 9 nucleotides agree with TRBD2. This CDR3 spans 13 amino acids. Trimming at V came to 2 bases and at J to 7 bases, leaving 3 bases not matched to a gene. Germline-derived CDR1 and CDR2 are SGHTA and FQGNSA.

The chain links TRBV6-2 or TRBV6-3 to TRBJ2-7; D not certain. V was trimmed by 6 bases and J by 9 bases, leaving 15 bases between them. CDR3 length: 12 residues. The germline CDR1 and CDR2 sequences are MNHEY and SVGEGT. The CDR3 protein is CASSPNYGWQYV. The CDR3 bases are TGTGCCAGCAGCCCCAACTATGGATGGCAGTACGTC.

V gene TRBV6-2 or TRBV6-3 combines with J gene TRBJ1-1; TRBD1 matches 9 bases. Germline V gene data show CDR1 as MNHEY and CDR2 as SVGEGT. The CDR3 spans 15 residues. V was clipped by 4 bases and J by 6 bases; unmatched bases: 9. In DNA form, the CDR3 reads TGTGCCAGCAGTTCCCAAACAGGGGGCATCGCTGAAGCTTTCTTT. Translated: CASSSQTGGIAEAFF.

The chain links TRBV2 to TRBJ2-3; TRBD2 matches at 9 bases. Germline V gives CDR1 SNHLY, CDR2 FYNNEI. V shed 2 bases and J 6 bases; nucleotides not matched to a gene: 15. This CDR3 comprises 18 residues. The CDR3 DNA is TGTGCCAGCAGTGAAATGGCGGCTAGCGGGGCGTCTCTGGATACGCAGTATTTT. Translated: CASSEMAASGASLDTQYF.